This T cell receptor beta chain was identified during a study of blood T cell repertoires in COVID-19. This clone was recorded once. Profiled with immunoSEQ multiplex PCR; TCRdb holds only in-frame clones, not every one. The data contain about 320,000 clones, about nine tenths of them singletons. The sequenced sample consisted of PBMCs or T cells enriched from blood (not recorded which). This TCR was recovered from a woman younger than 35 who had recovered from COVID-19.

Here the CDR3 reads CASSPGVFEAFF. As DNA, the CDR3 is TGTGCCAGCAGCCCGGGGGTATTTGAAGCTTTCTTT. The chain combines TRBV12-3 or TRBV12-4 with TRBJ1-1; tentative D call: TRBD1 (5 bases). Trimming left V 6 bases short and J 7 bases short, with 12 bases between. The length of the CDR3 is 12 residues.